These 6 T cell receptor beta chains came from one sample sequenced in a study of CD8 T cells in Susac syndrome. RNA was extracted with the RNeasy kit, and a quantity of roughly 0.5 to 1 ug was reverse transcribed using random hexamers. MiXCR was run by TCRdb on the immunoSEQ multiplex PCR reads, yielding one entry per CDR3 protein. This table has approximately 200,000 distinct CDR3 sequences, roughly 90% appearing once. The sample taken for sequencing was CD8+ T cells from PBMCs. The source is a human donor with multiple sclerosis.

The rearrangement uses TRBV6-5 and TRBJ2-2; tentatively, D is TRBD2 (7 bases). The CDR3 runs 15 residues. Trimming took off 0 bases at V and 8 bases at J, with 13 bases between the two ends. Germline V gene data show CDR1 as MNHEY and CDR2 as SVGAGI. CDR3 protein: CASSYSGGDSGELFF. The CDR3 coding sequence is TGTGCCAGCAGTTACTCAGGGGGGGATTCGGGGGAGCTGTTTTTT.

The chain uses TRBV13 and TRBJ1-2; D is ambiguous. With 5 bases removed from V and 7 bases from J, the gap between germline ends came to 11 bases. The CDR3 length is 12 residues. Per germline, CDR1 PRHDT and CDR2 FYEKMQ (reference sequence). CDR3 nucleotides: TGTGCCAGCAGCACCCGGACTTCTGGCTACACCTTC. It codes for CASSTRTSGYTF. Together with reference TRBV13 and TRBJ1-2, the CDR3 gives the full variable domain: AAGVIQSPRHLIKEKRETATLKCYPIPRHDTVYWYQQGPGQDPQFLISFYEKMQSDKGSIPDRFSAQQFSDYHSELNMSSLELGDSALYFCASSTRTSGYTFGSGTRLTVV.

The chain links TRBV5-1 to TRBJ2-2; D might be TRBD2 (6 bases). The germline CDR1 and CDR2 sequences are SGHRS and YFSETQ. V was cut by 0 bases and J by 8 bases, with 11 bases left in between. The CDR3 length is 14 residues. The CDR3 DNA follows: TGCGCCAGCAGCTTGGCCGCGGGGAAAGGGGAGCTGTTTTTT. As protein: CASSLAAGKGELFF.

The CDR3 nucleotides are TGTGCCACCAGCAGAGATCGGGCGACTGGGGCCAACGTCCTGACTTTC. It specifies CATSRDRATGANVLTF. The chain links TRBV15 to TRBJ2-6; D is ambiguous. Germline V gives CDR1 LNHNV, CDR2 YYDKDF (reference sequence). CDR3 length: 16 residues. Trimming left V 0 bases short and J 2 bases short, with 8 bases between.

In its sample, this clonotype was seen once. J is TRBJ2-7 and V is TRBV9; tentative D call: TRBD2 (5 bases). From germline, CDR1 is SGDLS and CDR2 YYNGEE. Deletions cut 0 bases from V and 0 bases from J, with 13 bases between. This CDR3 has 16 amino acids. CDR3 sequence: CASSVGASRVSYEQYF. CDR3 coding DNA: TGTGCCAGCAGCGTAGGGGCTAGCCGCGTCTCCTACGAGCAGTACTTC.

The V gene is TRBV3-1, the J gene TRBJ1-1; D is undetermined. Germline V gene lookup returns CDR1 LGHDT and CDR2 YNNKEL (reference sequence). Between the trimmed V and J ends, which lost 0 bases and 4 bases, there was a span of 18 bases. The CDR3 runs to 17 residues. The CDR3 region is CASSQDLVAGGITEAFF. In nucleotides, the CDR3 is TGTGCCAGCAGCCAAGATCTAGTCGCAGGCGGGATCACTGAAGCTTTCTTT.